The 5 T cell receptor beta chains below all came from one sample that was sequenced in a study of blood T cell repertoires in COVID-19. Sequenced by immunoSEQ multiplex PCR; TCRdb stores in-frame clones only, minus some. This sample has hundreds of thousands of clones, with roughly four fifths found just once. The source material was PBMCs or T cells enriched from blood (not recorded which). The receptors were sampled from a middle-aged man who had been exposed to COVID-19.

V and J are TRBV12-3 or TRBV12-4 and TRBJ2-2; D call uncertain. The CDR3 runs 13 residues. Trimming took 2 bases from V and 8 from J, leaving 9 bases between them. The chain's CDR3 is CASSLFSLGELFF. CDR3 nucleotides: TGTGCCAGCAGTTTATTTTCTCTTGGGGAGCTGTTTTTT.

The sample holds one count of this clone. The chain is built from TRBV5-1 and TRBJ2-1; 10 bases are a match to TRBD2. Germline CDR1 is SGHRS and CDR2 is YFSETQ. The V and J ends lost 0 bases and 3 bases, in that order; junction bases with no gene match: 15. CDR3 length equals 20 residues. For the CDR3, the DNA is TGCGCCAGCAGCTTGGCCAAACTAGCGGGATCCATGGCCAACTACAATGAGCAGTTCTTC. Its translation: CASSLAKLAGSMANYNEQFF.

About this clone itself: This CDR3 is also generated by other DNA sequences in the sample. The CDR3 DNA follows: TGCGCCAGCAGCTTAGGGACAGGGTCAGATACGCAGTATTTT. Residues: CASSLGTGSDTQYF. The chain recombines TRBV5-1 with TRBJ2-3, with 9 bases fitting TRBD1. CDR1 and CDR2 (germline): SGHRS, YFSETQ. With 2 bases clipped from V and 4 bases from J, the junction kept 2 bases outside the gene matches. The CDR3 has 14 residues.

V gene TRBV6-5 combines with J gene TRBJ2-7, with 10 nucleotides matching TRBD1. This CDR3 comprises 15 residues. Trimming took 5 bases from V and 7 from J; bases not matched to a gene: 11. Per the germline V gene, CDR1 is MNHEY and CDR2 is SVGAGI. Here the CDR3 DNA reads TGTGCCAGCAGTATGGACAGGGGGTCATTACGGGAGCAGTACTTC. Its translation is CASSMDRGSLREQYF.

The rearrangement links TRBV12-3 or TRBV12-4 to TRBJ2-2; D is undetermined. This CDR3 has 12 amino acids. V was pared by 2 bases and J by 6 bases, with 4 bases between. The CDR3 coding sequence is TGTGCCAGCAGTTTACGTTCCGGGGAGCTGTTTTTT. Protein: CASSLRSGELFF.